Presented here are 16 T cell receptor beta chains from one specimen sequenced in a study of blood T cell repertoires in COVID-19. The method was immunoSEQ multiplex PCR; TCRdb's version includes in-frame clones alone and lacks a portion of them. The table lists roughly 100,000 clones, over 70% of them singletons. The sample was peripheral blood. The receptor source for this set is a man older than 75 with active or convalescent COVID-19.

CDR3: CASSLGAQGAGGYTF. Here the CDR3 DNA reads TGTGCCAGCAGCCTCGGGGCACAGGGGGCCGGTGGCTACACCTTC. The chain links TRBV7-8 to TRBJ1-2, with TRBD1 matching 9 bases. Per the germline V gene, CDR1 is SGHVS and CDR2 is FQNEAQ. With V trimmed by 5 bases and J by 7 bases, 11 bases remained unmatched. The CDR3 is made up of 15 amino acids.

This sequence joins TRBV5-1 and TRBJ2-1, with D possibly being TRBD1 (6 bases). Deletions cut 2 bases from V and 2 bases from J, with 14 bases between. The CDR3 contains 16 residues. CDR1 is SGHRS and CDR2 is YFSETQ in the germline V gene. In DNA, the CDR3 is TGCGCCAGCAGCTTCAGCCGGGACATTACCTACAATGAGCAGTTCTTC. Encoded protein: CASSFSRDITYNEQFF.

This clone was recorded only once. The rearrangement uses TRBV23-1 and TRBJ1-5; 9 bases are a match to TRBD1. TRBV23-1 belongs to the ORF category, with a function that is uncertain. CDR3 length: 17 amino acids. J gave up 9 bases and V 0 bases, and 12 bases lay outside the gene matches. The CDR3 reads CASSQSLPGQGGRPQHF. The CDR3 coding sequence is TGCGCCAGCAGTCAATCCCTGCCGGGACAGGGAGGACGGCCCCAGCATTTT.

The CDR3 region has the DNA TGTGCCACCAGCAGAATACTCCAGGGGGCGAGCTACAATGAGCAGTTCTTC. Its translation is CATSRILQGASYNEQFF. The chain carries TRBV15 and TRBJ2-1, with 8 bases aligning to TRBD1. Germline V gives CDR1 LNHNV, CDR2 YYDKDF (reference sequence). The V segment lost 2 bases and the J segment 3 bases; nucleotides outside the gene matches: 9. The CDR3 runs 17 residues.

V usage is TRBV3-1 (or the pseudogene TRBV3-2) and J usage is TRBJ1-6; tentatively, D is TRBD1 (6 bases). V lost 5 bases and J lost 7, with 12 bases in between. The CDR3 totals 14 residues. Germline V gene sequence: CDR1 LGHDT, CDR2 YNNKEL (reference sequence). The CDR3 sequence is CASSVGQKNSPLHF. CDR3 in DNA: TGTGCCAGCAGCGTCGGACAGAAAAATTCACCCCTCCACTTT.

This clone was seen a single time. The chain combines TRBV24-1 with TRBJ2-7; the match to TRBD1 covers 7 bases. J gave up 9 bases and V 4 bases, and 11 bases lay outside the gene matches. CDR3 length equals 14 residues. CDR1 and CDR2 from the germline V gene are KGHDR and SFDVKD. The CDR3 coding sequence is TGTGCCACCAGTGACTATGGGACAGTAAAAGGGCAGTACTTC. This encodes CATSDYGTVKGQYF.

CDR3 in DNA: TGCAGCGCAAGCAGGGGCAGGGGAGAGACCCAGTACTTC. This codes for CSASRGRGETQYF. V gene TRBV29-1 combines with J gene TRBJ2-5, with TRBD1 as a possible D gene (6 bases). CDR1 is SQVTM, CDR2 ANQGSEA, per germline. The CDR3 consists of 13 residues. Between the trimmed V and J ends, which lost 7 bases and 4 bases, there was a span of 16 bases. The complete variable domain, with remaining parts taken from reference TRBV29-1 and TRBJ2-5, reads SAVISQKPSRDICQRGTSLTIQCQVDSQVTMMFWYRQQPGQSLTLIATANQGSEATYESGFVIDKFPISRPNLTFSTLTVSNMSPEDSSIYLCSASRGRGETQYFGPGTRLLVL.

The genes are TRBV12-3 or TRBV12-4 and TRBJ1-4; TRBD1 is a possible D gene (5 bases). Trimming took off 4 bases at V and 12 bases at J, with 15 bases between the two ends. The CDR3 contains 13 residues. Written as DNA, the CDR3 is TGTGCCAGCAGTTCAGACAGCGGCGGGGAACTGTTTTTT. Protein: CASSSDSGGELFF.

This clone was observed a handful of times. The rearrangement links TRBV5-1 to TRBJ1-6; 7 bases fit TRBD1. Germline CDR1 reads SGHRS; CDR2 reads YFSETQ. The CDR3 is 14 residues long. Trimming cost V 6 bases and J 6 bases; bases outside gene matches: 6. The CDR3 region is CASNTGAGNSPLHF. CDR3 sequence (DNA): TGCGCCAGCAATACAGGGGCGGGTAATTCACCCCTCCACTTT.

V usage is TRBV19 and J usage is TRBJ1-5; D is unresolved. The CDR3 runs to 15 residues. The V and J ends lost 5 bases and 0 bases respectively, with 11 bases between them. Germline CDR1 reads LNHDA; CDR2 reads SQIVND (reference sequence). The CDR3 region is CASSRTQISNQPQHF. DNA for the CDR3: TGTGCCAGTAGTCGAACCCAGATTAGCAATCAGCCCCAGCATTTT.

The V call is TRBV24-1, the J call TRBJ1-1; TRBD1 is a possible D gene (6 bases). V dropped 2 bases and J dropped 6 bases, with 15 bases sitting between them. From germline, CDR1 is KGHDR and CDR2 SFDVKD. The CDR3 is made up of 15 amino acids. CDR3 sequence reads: CATSDSGTPSPEAFF. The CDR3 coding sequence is TGTGCCACCAGTGATTCGGGGACACCCTCCCCTGAAGCTTTCTTT.

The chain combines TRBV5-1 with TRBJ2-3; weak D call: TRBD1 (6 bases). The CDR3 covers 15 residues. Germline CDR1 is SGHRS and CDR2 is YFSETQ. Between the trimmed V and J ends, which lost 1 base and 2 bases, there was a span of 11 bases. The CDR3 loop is CASSLTGWVTDTQYF. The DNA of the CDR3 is TGCGCCAGCAGCTTGACAGGGTGGGTCACAGATACGCAGTATTTT.

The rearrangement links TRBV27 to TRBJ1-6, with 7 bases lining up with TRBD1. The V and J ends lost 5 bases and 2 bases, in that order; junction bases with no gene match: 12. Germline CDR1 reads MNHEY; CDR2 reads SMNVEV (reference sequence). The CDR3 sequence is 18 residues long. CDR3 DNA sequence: TGTGCCAGCAGTCCCCGTCGCAGGGGGTGGGCCTATAATTCACCCCTCCACTTT. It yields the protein CASSPRRRGWAYNSPLHF.

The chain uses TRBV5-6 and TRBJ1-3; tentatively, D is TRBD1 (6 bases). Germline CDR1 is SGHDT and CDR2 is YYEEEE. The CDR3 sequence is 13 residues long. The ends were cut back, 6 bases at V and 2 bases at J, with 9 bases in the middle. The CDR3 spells CASTQGPGNTIYF. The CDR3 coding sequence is TGTGCCAGCACACAGGGCCCTGGAAACACCATATATTTT.

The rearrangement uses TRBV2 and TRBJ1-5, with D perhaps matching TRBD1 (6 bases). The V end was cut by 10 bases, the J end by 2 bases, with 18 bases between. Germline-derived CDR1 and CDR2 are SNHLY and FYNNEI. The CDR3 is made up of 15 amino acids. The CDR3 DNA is TGTGCCACCGGACAGTCTCTTACGGGCAATCAGCCCCAGCATTTT. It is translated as CATGQSLTGNQPQHF.

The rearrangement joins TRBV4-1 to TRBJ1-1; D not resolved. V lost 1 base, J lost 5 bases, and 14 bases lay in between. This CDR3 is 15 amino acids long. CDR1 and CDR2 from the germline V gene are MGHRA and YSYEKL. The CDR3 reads CASSQVPGEGTEAFF. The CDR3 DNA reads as TGCGCCAGCAGCCAAGTGCCCGGGGAAGGTACTGAAGCTTTCTTT.